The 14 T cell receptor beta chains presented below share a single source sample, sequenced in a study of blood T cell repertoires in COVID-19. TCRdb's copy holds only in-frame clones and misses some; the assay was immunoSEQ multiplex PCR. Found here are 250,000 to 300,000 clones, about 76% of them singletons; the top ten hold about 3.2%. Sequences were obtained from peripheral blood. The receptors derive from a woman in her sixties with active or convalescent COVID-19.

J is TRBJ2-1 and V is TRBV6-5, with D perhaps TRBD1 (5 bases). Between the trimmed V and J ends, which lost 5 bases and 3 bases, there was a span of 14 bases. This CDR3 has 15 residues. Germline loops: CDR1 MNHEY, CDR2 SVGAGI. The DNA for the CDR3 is TGTGCCAGCAGTCTTACGGGCAGGGTCTACAATGAGCAGTTCTTC. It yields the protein CASSLTGRVYNEQFF.

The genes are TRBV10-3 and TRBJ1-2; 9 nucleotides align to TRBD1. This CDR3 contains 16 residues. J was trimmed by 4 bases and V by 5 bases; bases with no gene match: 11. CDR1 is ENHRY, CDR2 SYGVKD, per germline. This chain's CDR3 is CAISQDRGAIPYGYTF. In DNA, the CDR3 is TGTGCCATCAGTCAGGACAGGGGCGCAATCCCCTATGGCTACACCTTC.

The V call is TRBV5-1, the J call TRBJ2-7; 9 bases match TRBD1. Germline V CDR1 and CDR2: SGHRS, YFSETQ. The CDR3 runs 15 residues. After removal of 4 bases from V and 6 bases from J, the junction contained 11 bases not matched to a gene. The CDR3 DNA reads TGCGCCAGCAGCCTTTCCAACGACAGGGGGGCCGAGCAGTACTTC. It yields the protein CASSLSNDRGAEQYF.

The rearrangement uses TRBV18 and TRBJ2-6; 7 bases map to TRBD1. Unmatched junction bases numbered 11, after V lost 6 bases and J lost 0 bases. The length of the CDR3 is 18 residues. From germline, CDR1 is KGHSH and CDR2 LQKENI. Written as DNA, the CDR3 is TGTGCCAGCTCGTACCGACAGGGTAGGGACTCTGGGGCCAACGTCCTGACTTTC. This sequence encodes CASSYRQGRDSGANVLTF.

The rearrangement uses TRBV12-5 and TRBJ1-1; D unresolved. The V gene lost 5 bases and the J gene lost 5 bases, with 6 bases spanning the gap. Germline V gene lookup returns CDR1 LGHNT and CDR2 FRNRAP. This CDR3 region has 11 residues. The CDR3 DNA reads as TGTGCTAGTGGTCCCGGGACTGAAGCTTTCTTT. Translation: CASGPGTEAFF.

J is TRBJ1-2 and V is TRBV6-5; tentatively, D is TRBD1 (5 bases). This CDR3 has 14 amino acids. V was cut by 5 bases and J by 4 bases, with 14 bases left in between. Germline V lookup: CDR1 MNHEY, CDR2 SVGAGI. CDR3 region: CASSQGFRGYGYTF. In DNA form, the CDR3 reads TGTGCCAGCAGTCAGGGTTTCCGAGGCTATGGCTACACCTTC.

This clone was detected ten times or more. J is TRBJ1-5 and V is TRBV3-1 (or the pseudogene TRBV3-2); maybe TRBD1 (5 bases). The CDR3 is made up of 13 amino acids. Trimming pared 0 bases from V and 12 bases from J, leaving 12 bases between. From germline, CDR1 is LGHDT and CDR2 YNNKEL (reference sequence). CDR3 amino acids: CASSQDLDSLQHF. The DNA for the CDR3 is TGTGCCAGCAGCCAAGATCTAGACAGTCTCCAGCATTTT.

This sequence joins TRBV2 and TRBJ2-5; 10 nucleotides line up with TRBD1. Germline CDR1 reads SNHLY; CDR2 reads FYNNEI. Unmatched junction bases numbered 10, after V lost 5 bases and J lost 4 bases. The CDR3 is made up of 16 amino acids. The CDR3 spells CASSRIGTGVGETQYF. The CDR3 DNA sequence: TGTGCCAGCAGTCGCATTGGGACAGGGGTTGGAGAGACCCAGTACTTC.

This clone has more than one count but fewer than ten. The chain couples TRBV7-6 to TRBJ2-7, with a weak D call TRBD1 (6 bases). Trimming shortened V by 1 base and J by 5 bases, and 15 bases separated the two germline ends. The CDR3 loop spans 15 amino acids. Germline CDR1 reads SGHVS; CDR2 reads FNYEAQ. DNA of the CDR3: TGTGCCAGCAGCTTAGGGCACAGGGTGAGAGACGAGCAGTACTTC. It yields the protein CASSLGHRVRDEQYF.

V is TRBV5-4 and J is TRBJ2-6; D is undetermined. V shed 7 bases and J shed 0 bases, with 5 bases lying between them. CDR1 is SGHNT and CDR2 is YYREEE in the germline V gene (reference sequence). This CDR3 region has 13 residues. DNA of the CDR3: TGTGCCAGCGGCAGCTCTGGGGCCAACGTCCTGACTTTC. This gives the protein CASGSSGANVLTF.

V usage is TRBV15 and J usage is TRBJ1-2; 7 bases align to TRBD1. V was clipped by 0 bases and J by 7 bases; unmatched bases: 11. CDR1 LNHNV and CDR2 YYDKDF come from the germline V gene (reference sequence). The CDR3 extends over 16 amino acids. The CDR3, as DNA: TGTGCCACCAGCAGAGATCTGCCAGGGCCAGGGGGTGGCTACACCTTC. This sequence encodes CATSRDLPGPGGGYTF.

The CDR3 reads CASSLNPQASSTDTQYF. CDR3 nucleotide sequence: TGTGCCAGCAGCTTAAACCCACAGGCTTCTAGCACAGATACGCAGTATTTT. The V call is TRBV7-9, the J call TRBJ2-3, with D possibly TRBD1 on 5 matching bases. This CDR3 is 17 amino acids long. The V end lost 2 bases, the J end lost 0 bases, and 15 bases lay between the germline ends. Looked up from germline, CDR1 is SEHNR and CDR2 is FQNEAQ (reference sequence). The full variable domain, its missing parts supplied by reference TRBV7-9 and TRBJ2-3, is DTGVSQNPRHKITKRGQNVTFRCDPISEHNRLYWYRQTLGQGPEFLTYFQNEAQLEKSRLLSDRFSAERPKGSFSTLEIQRTEQGDSAMYLCASSLNPQASSTDTQYFGPGTRLTVL.

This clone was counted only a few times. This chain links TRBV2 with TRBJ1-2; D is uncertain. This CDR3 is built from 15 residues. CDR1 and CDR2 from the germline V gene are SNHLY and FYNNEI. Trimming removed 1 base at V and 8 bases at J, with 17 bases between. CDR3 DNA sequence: TGTGCCAGCAGTGAAGGTAGCGGCAGAAATGAGGGCTACACCTTC. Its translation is CASSEGSGRNEGYTF.

The CDR3: CATQGTANYGYTF. The CDR3 DNA reads TGTGCCACCCAAGGCACAGCTAACTATGGCTACACCTTC. The J gene is TRBJ1-2, the V gene TRBV3-1 (or the pseudogene TRBV3-2); D is unclear. V was pared by 10 bases and J by 0 bases, with 12 bases between. Germline CDR1 and CDR2: LGHDT and YNNKEL (reference sequence). CDR3 length: 13 amino acids.